Listed below are T cell receptor beta chains from one sample, sequenced in a study of patients and donors after allogeneic stem cell transplantation. In TCRdb, the RT-PCR reads were re-called with MiXCR into one record per CDR3 protein. The sample shows 400,000 to 450,000 distinct CDR3 sequences, more than 15% of them seen only once. Sequenced sample: blood, either unsorted or a sorted T cell fraction (not recorded which). Receptors originate from a human donor who was either an allogeneic HSCT recipient or a stem cell or donor lymphocyte infusion donor (not recorded which). It is not recorded whose cells these are; they may come from a transplant donor. The CDR3 runs from the conserved cysteine through the conserved F or W. The D gene is left open where the match is weak. Clone size is given for some rows only: seen once, a few or many times, or a class if the clone is expanded.

CDR3nt: TGTGCCAGCAGTCCCGAGACAGCAGGGTACGAGCAGTACTTC
CDR3aa: CASSPETAGYEQYF
d_gene: -
abundance: -
j_gene: TRBJ2-7
v_gene: TRBV12-3/TRBV12-4
len: 14

CDR3nt: TGTGCCAGCAGCCCATCAACGGACAGGGGGCAAACTGAAGCTTTCTTT
CDR3aa: CASSPSTDRGQTEAFF
d_gene: TRBD1
abundance: -
j_gene: TRBJ1-1
v_gene: TRBV7-2
len: 16

CDR3nt: TGTGCCAGCAGCTCCAAAAGAATGGGCGCGGGCTACACCTTC
CDR3aa: CASSSKRMGAGYTF
d_gene: -
abundance: few
j_gene: TRBJ1-2
v_gene: TRBV7-2
len: 14

CDR3nt: TGTGCCAGCAGCCCGGAGGGTAGGGGTGGGGCCAACGTCCTGACTTTC
CDR3aa: CASSPEGRGGANVLTF
d_gene: -
abundance: -
j_gene: TRBJ2-6
v_gene: TRBV11-1
len: 16

CDR3nt: TGTGCCAGCAGTCCAAGACTAGCGGGAGACTACGAGCAGTACTTC
CDR3aa: CASSPRLAGDYEQYF
d_gene: TRBD2
abundance: -
j_gene: TRBJ2-7
v_gene: TRBV27
len: 15

CDR3nt: TGTGCCAGCAGCTTGATGGCTAGCAGAAATGAGCAGTTCTTC
CDR3aa: CASSLMASRNEQFF
d_gene: -
abundance: few
j_gene: TRBJ2-1
v_gene: TRBV7-8
len: 14

CDR3nt: TGTGCCAGCAGTCCGCCAGCGGGGGGGCCAGAGACCCAGTACTTC
CDR3aa: CASSPPAGGPETQYF
d_gene: TRBD2
abundance: -
j_gene: TRBJ2-5
v_gene: TRBV12-3/TRBV12-4
len: 15

CDR3nt: TGTGCCAGCAGTTCCCCGGGACAGGGGGCCTATGGCTACACCTTC
CDR3aa: CASSSPGQGAYGYTF
d_gene: TRBD1
abundance: -
j_gene: TRBJ1-2
v_gene: TRBV12-3/TRBV12-4
len: 15

CDR3nt: TGTGCCAGCAGCTTGGCCGGACAGATCAATCAGCCCCAGCATTTT
CDR3aa: CASSLAGQINQPQHF
d_gene: -
abundance: -
j_gene: TRBJ1-5
v_gene: TRBV5-4
len: 15

CDR3nt: TGTGCCAGCAGCAAAGCACTTCTATCCTACAATGAGCAGTTCTTC
CDR3aa: CASSKALLSYNEQFF
d_gene: -
abundance: few
j_gene: TRBJ2-1
v_gene: TRBV21-1
len: 15

CDR3nt: TGCAGCGTTGAACTTCCCCCGGGACTAGCGTTACAAGAGACCCAGTACTTC
CDR3aa: CSVELPPGLALQETQYF
d_gene: TRBD2
abundance: -
j_gene: TRBJ2-5
v_gene: TRBV29-1
len: 17

CDR3nt: TGTGCCGCACAGGGGGCTCTTGGGTACAATGAGCAGTTCTTC
CDR3aa: CAAQGALGYNEQFF
d_gene: TRBD1
abundance: few
j_gene: TRBJ2-1
v_gene: TRBV28
len: 14

CDR3nt: TGTGCCAGCAGTTCCCTGACATTAAACACTGAAGCTTTCTTT
CDR3aa: CASSSLTLNTEAFF
d_gene: -
abundance: many
j_gene: TRBJ1-1
v_gene: TRBV12-3/TRBV12-4
len: 14

CDR3nt: TGTGCCAGCAGCTTGGGGACAGGGGGTGAGACTGAAGCTTTCTTT
CDR3aa: CASSLGTGGETEAFF
d_gene: TRBD1
abundance: few
j_gene: TRBJ1-1
v_gene: TRBV7-2
len: 15

CDR3nt: TGTGCCATTACAGGGGGATCTTCCTCCTACGAGCAGTACTTC
CDR3aa: CAITGGSSSYEQYF
d_gene: TRBD1
abundance: -
j_gene: TRBJ2-7
v_gene: TRBV10-3
len: 14

CDR3nt: TGCAGCGTACCCGACAGGAATAGATTGGGCGGGGAGCTGTTTTTT
CDR3aa: CSVPDRNRLGGELFF
d_gene: -
abundance: many
j_gene: TRBJ2-2
v_gene: TRBV29-1
len: 15

CDR3nt: TGCGCCAGCAGCTTGGGTGGACAGGGTATCGGCTCCTACAATGAGCAGTTCTTC
CDR3aa: CASSLGGQGIGSYNEQFF
d_gene: TRBD1
abundance: few
j_gene: TRBJ2-1
v_gene: TRBV5-1
len: 18

CDR3nt: TGTGCCAGCAGCTTAGGAATACCGGGACAGGGGCGGGAGACCCAGTACTTC
CDR3aa: CASSLGIPGQGRETQYF
d_gene: TRBD1
abundance: -
j_gene: TRBJ2-5
v_gene: TRBV7-6
len: 17

CDR3nt: TGTGCCAGCAGTTTTCCGGGACATTACTACGAGCAGTACTTC
CDR3aa: CASSFPGHYYEQYF
d_gene: -
abundance: many
j_gene: TRBJ2-7
v_gene: TRBV12-3/TRBV12-4
len: 14

CDR3nt: TGTGCCAGCAGTTACCGATGGGGATTACAGGGGACCTACAATGAGCAGTTCTTC
CDR3aa: CASSYRWGLQGTYNEQFF
d_gene: TRBD1
abundance: -
j_gene: TRBJ2-1
v_gene: TRBV6-5
len: 18

CDR3nt: TGTGCCAGCAGCCAAAGGGGGCCTAGCCACGATACGCAGTATTTT
CDR3aa: CASSQRGPSHDTQYF
d_gene: TRBD1
abundance: few
j_gene: TRBJ2-3
v_gene: TRBV3-1
len: 15

CDR3nt: TGCGCCAGCAGCTTGGGTGCGGGTAGGAACCAAGAGACCCAGTACTTC
CDR3aa: CASSLGAGRNQETQYF
d_gene: -
abundance: many
j_gene: TRBJ2-5
v_gene: TRBV5-1
len: 16

CDR3nt: TGTGCCACCAGCAGAGATTATCCAGATGTTGACAGGAACACTGAAGCTTTCTTT
CDR3aa: CATSRDYPDVDRNTEAFF
d_gene: -
abundance: few
j_gene: TRBJ1-1
v_gene: TRBV15
len: 18

CDR3nt: TGTGCCAGCAGCTTTTGGACAGCTCTCCTCTCTGGGGCCAACGTCCTGACTTTC
CDR3aa: CASSFWTALLSGANVLTF
d_gene: -
abundance: -
j_gene: TRBJ2-6
v_gene: TRBV11-2
len: 18

CDR3nt: TGTGCCAGCAGCTTAGATCAGGAGTCTAGCGGGAATAATGAGCAGTTCTTC
CDR3aa: CASSLDQESSGNNEQFF
d_gene: TRBD2
abundance: -
j_gene: TRBJ2-1
v_gene: TRBV11-2
len: 17

CDR3nt: TGCGCCAGCAGCTTGGCCGGGGGGATCAATGAGCAGTTCTTC
CDR3aa: CASSLAGGINEQFF
d_gene: TRBD2
abundance: few
j_gene: TRBJ2-1
v_gene: TRBV5-1
len: 14

CDR3nt: TGTGCCAGCAGGCCCGACAGTAATGAGCAGTTCTTC
CDR3aa: CASRPDSNEQFF
d_gene: -
abundance: many
j_gene: TRBJ2-1
v_gene: TRBV12-3/TRBV12-4
len: 12

CDR3nt: TGTGCCAGCAGCTTATGGGGCCCCGCCGGCAGATCCACTAGCACAGATACGCAGTATTTT
CDR3aa: CASSLWGPAGRSTSTDTQYF
d_gene: -
abundance: many
j_gene: TRBJ2-3
v_gene: TRBV7-6
len: 20

CDR3nt: TGCGCCAGCAGCTTGGGGACTAGCGGGGGGCACACGCAGTATTTT
CDR3aa: CASSLGTSGGHTQYF
d_gene: TRBD2
abundance: few
j_gene: TRBJ2-3
v_gene: TRBV5-1
len: 15

CDR3nt: TGTGCCAGCACCCTCGACGGGGGGGGAAACATTCAGTACTTC
CDR3aa: CASTLDGGGNIQYF
d_gene: TRBD2
abundance: -
j_gene: TRBJ2-4
v_gene: TRBV18
len: 14

CDR3nt: TGCAGTGCTACTAGCAACCCTAAGAGGAATGAGCAGTTCTTC
CDR3aa: CSATSNPKRNEQFF
d_gene: -
abundance: many
j_gene: TRBJ2-1
v_gene: TRBV20-1
len: 14

CDR3nt: TGTGCCAGCAGCTCCCAACCCGGGAATACGCAGTATTTT
CDR3aa: CASSSQPGNTQYF
d_gene: -
abundance: few
j_gene: TRBJ2-3
v_gene: TRBV7-9
len: 13

CDR3nt: TGCCCCAGCAGCCAAGGACTAGCGGTCTCCTACGAGCAGTACTTC
CDR3aa: CPSSQGLAVSYEQYF
d_gene: TRBD2
abundance: -
j_gene: TRBJ2-7
v_gene: TRBV4-1
len: 15

CDR3nt: TGCAGTGCTAGAGATCCAGGGACCACTGAAGCTTTCTTT
CDR3aa: CSARDPGTTEAFF
d_gene: -
abundance: few
j_gene: TRBJ1-1
v_gene: TRBV20-1
len: 13

CDR3nt: TGCAGTGCTCCGGGTCACGGGGTTGAGACCCAGTACTTC
CDR3aa: CSAPGHGVETQYF
d_gene: -
abundance: -
j_gene: TRBJ2-5
v_gene: TRBV20-1
len: 13

CDR3nt: TGTGCCAGCAGCCCTTCAGCGGGGAGGGTAAATGAGCAGTTCTTC
CDR3aa: CASSPSAGRVNEQFF
d_gene: TRBD2
abundance: -
j_gene: TRBJ2-1
v_gene: TRBV7-3
len: 15

CDR3nt: TGTGCCATCAGCCCGGGACGGACTAACACTGAAGCTTTCTTT
CDR3aa: CAISPGRTNTEAFF
d_gene: -
abundance: few
j_gene: TRBJ1-1
v_gene: TRBV10-3
len: 14

CDR3nt: TGCAGTGCTAGAGGCGGAAATCCCTACGAGCAGTACTTC
CDR3aa: CSARGGNPYEQYF
d_gene: -
abundance: -
j_gene: TRBJ2-7
v_gene: TRBV20-1
len: 13

CDR3nt: TGCAGTGCTAGAGGGGGCAGGGAGTCACCCCTCCACTTT
CDR3aa: CSARGGRESPLHF
d_gene: -
abundance: few
j_gene: TRBJ1-6
v_gene: TRBV20-1
len: 13

CDR3nt: TGTGCCAGCTCACCTCCGAACACACCAAACTATGGCTACACCTTC
CDR3aa: CASSPPNTPNYGYTF
d_gene: -
abundance: few
j_gene: TRBJ1-2
v_gene: TRBV18
len: 15

CDR3nt: TGCAGCGTTGAAAGCGGGGCGCACACTGAAGCTTTCTTT
CDR3aa: CSVESGAHTEAFF
d_gene: -
abundance: -
j_gene: TRBJ1-1
v_gene: TRBV29-1
len: 13

CDR3nt: TGTGCCAGCAGTTCCCTGACTAGCGGACAAGAGACCCAGTACTTC
CDR3aa: CASSSLTSGQETQYF
d_gene: TRBD2
abundance: -
j_gene: TRBJ2-5
v_gene: TRBV6-5
len: 15

CDR3nt: TGTGCCAGCAGCGTAGAGGGGACAGGTAGTAACATTCAGTACTTC
CDR3aa: CASSVEGTGSNIQYF
d_gene: TRBD1
abundance: few
j_gene: TRBJ2-4
v_gene: TRBV9
len: 15

CDR3nt: TGTGCCAGCAGCCTAGCGGGAGGCGTCACCGGGGAGCTGTTTTTT
CDR3aa: CASSLAGGVTGELFF
d_gene: TRBD2
abundance: -
j_gene: TRBJ2-2
v_gene: TRBV7-9
len: 15

CDR3nt: TGTGCCAGCAGCCGCGATAGCGGGAACGTCGCCGGGGAGCTGTTTTTT
CDR3aa: CASSRDSGNVAGELFF
d_gene: TRBD2
abundance: -
j_gene: TRBJ2-2
v_gene: TRBV7-9
len: 16

CDR3nt: TGTGCCAGCAGCCCGCAGGGGGACGACGATGAGCAGTTCTTC
CDR3aa: CASSPQGDDDEQFF
d_gene: TRBD1
abundance: -
j_gene: TRBJ2-1
v_gene: TRBV7-3
len: 14

CDR3nt: TGCAGCGCGAAGGCGGGAGCTAACTATGGCTACACCTTC
CDR3aa: CSAKAGANYGYTF
d_gene: -
abundance: few
j_gene: TRBJ1-2
v_gene: TRBV29-1
len: 13

CDR3nt: TGCAGCGTTGAAGATCGGGTTAACTACCTTCCCTACAATGAGCAGTTCTTC
CDR3aa: CSVEDRVNYLPYNEQFF
d_gene: -
abundance: -
j_gene: TRBJ2-1
v_gene: TRBV29-1
len: 17

CDR3nt: TGCGCCAGCAGCCAATACAGGGGTAATAGTTACGAGCAGTACTTC
CDR3aa: CASSQYRGNSYEQYF
d_gene: TRBD1
abundance: many
j_gene: TRBJ2-7
v_gene: TRBV4-3
len: 15

CDR3nt: TGTGCCAGCAGCGTAGGACAGACCTACGAGCAGTACTTC
CDR3aa: CASSVGQTYEQYF
d_gene: -
abundance: many
j_gene: TRBJ2-7
v_gene: TRBV9
len: 13

CDR3nt: TGTGCCAGCAGCACAGAGGGTTGGTTCGTGAACACTGAAGCTTTCTTT
CDR3aa: CASSTEGWFVNTEAFF
d_gene: -
abundance: -
j_gene: TRBJ1-1
v_gene: TRBV2
len: 16

CDR3nt: TGTGCCAGCAGCCAAAGCGGGGGCGGGGGGGCCATCGACGAGCAGTTCTTC
CDR3aa: CASSQSGGGGAIDEQFF
d_gene: TRBD2
abundance: -
j_gene: TRBJ2-1
v_gene: TRBV4-2
len: 17

CDR3nt: TGCGCCAGCAGCGGCAGGGGGCCCACTGAAGCTTTCTTT
CDR3aa: CASSGRGPTEAFF
d_gene: TRBD1
abundance: few
j_gene: TRBJ1-1
v_gene: TRBV5-1
len: 13

CDR3nt: TGCAGTGCGAGGCGAGCGGGTCAAGAGACCCAGTACTTC
CDR3aa: CSARRAGQETQYF
d_gene: -
abundance: few
j_gene: TRBJ2-5
v_gene: TRBV20-1
len: 13

CDR3nt: TGTGCCAGCAGCGTAGACGCGGGAGGGCCAATACCGCAGTTCTTC
CDR3aa: CASSVDAGGPIPQFF
d_gene: TRBD2
abundance: -
j_gene: TRBJ2-1
v_gene: TRBV9
len: 15

CDR3nt: TGTGCCAGCAGCGAGGGGCGGATGACAACTAATGAAAAACTGTTTTTT
CDR3aa: CASSEGRMTTNEKLFF
d_gene: -
abundance: few
j_gene: TRBJ1-4
v_gene: TRBV5-6
len: 16

CDR3nt: TGCAGTGCTAGCTCCGCGGGGGCGACTGAAGCTTTCTTT
CDR3aa: CSASSAGATEAFF
d_gene: -
abundance: -
j_gene: TRBJ1-1
v_gene: TRBV20-1
len: 13

CDR3nt: TGTGCCACCAGTGATCCTAGCGGGAGATCAACGGGGGAGCTGTTTTTT
CDR3aa: CATSDPSGRSTGELFF
d_gene: TRBD2
abundance: few
j_gene: TRBJ2-2
v_gene: TRBV24-1
len: 16

CDR3nt: TGTGCCAGCAGCGTAGGACGGGAGGGCCAGTACGAGCAGTACTTC
CDR3aa: CASSVGREGQYEQYF
d_gene: TRBD2
abundance: few
j_gene: TRBJ2-7
v_gene: TRBV9
len: 15